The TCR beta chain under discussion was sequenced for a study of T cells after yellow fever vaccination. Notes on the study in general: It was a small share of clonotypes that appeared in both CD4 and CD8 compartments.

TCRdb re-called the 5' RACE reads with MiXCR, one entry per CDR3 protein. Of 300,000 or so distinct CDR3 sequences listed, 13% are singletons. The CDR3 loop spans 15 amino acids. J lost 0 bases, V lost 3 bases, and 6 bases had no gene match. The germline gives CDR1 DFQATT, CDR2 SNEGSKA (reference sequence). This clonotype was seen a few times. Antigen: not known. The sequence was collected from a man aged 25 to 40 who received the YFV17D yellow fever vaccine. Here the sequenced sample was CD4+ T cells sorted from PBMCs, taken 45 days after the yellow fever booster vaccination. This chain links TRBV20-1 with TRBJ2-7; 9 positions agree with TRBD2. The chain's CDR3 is CSARESGRSSYEQYF. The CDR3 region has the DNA TGCAGTGCTAGGGAGAGCGGGAGGAGCTCCTACGAGCAGTACTTC.